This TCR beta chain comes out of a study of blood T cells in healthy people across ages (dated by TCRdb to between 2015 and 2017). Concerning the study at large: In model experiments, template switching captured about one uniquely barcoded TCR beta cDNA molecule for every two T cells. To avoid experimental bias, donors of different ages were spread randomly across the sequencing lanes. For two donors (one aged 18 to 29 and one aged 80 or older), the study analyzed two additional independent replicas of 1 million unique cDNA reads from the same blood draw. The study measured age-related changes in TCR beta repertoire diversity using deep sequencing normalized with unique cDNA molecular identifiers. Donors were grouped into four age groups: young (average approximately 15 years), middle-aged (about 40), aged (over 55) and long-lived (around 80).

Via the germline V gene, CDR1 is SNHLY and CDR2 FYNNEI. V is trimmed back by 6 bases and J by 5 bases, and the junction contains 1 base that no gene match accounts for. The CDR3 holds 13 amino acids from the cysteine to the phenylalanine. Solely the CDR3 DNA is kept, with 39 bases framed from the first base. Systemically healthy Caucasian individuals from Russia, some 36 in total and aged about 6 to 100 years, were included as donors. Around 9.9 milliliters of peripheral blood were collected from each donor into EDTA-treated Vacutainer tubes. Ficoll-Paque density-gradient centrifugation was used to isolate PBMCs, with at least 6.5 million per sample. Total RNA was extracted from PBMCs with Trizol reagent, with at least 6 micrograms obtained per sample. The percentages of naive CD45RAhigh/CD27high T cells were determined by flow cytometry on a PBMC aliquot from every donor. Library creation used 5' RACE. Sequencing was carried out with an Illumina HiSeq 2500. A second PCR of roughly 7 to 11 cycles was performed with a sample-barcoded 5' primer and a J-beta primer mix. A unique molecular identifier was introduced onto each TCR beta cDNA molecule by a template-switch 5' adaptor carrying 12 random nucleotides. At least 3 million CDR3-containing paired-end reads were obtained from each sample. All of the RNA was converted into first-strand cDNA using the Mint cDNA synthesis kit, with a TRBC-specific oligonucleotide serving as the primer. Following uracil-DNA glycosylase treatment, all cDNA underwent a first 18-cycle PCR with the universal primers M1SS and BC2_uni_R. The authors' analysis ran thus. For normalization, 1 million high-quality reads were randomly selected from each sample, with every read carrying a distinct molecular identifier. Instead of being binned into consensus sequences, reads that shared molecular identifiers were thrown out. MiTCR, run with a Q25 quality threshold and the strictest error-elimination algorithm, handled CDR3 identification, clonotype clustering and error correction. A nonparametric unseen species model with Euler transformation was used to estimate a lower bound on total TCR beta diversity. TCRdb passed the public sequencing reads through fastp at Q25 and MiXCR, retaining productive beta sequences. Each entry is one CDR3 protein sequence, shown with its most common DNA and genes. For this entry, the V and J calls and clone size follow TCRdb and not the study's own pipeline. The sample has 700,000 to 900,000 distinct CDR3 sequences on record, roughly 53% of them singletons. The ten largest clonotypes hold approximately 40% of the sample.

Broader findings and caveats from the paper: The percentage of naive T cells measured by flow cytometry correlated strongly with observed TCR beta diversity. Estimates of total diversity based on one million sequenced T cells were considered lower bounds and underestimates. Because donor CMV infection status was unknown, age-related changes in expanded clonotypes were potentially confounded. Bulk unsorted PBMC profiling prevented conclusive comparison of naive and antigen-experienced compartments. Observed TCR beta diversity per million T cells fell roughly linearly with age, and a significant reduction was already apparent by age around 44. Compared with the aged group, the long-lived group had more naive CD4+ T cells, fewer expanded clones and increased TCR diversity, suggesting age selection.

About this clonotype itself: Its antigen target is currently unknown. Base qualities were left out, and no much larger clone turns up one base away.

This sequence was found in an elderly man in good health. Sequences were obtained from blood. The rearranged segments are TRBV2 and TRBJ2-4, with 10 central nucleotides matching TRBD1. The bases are TGTGCCAGCAGGACAGGGGGCGAAAACATTCAGTACTTC. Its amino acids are CASRTGGENIQYF.